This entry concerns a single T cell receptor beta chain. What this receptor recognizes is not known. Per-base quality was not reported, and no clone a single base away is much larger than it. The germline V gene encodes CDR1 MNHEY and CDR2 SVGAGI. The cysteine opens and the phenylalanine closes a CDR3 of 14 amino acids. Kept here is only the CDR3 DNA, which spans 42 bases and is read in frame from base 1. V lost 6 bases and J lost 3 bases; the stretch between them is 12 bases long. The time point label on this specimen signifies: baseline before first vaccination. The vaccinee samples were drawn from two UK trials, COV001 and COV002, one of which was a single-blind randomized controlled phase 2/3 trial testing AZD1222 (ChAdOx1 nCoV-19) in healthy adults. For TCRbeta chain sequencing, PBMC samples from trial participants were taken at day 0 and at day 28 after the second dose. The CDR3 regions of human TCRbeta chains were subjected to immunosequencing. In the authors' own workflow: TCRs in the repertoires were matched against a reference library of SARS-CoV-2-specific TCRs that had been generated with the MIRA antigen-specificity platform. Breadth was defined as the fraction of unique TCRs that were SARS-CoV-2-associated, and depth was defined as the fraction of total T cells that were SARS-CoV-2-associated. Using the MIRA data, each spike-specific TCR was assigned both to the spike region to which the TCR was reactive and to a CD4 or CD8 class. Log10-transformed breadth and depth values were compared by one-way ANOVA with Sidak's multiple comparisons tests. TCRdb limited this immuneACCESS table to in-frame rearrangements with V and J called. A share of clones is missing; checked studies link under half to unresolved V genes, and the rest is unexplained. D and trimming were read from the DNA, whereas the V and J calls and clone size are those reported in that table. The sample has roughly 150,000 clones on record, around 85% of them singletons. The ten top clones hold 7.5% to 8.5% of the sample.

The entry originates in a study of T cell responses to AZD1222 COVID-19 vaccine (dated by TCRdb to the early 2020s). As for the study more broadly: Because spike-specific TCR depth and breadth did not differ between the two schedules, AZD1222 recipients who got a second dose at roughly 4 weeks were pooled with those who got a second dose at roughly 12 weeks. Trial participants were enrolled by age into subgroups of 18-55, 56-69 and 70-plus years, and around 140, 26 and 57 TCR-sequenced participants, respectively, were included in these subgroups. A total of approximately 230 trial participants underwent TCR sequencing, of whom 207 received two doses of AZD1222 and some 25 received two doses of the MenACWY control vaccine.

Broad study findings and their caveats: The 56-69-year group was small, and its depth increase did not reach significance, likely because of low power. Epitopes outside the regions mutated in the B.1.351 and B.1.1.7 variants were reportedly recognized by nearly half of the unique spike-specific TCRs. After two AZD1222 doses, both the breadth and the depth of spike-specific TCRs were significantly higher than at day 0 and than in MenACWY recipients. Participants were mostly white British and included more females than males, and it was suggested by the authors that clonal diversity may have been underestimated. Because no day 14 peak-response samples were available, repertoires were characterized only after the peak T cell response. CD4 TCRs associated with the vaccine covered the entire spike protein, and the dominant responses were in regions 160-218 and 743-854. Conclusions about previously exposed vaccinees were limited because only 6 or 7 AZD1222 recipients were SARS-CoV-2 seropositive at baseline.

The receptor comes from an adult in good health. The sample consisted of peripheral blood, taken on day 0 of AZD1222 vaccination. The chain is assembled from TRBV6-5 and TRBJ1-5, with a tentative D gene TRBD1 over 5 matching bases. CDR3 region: CASSEAGSNQPQHF. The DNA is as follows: TGTGCCAGCAGCGAGGCAGGGTCCAATCAGCCCCAGCATTTT.